This T cell receptor beta chain was recovered during a study of a mutant IDH1 vaccine in newly diagnosed glioma. Study-wide background: Former treatment meant radiotherapy, temozolomide, or both; the majority had gotten both. General study findings and limits: Variations in leading peripheral T cell clonotypes appeared to have no connection with pseudoprogression. Immune responses induced by vaccination arose in 93.3% of the patients.

Concerning this clone itself: Antigen unknown.

The CDR3 covers 16 residues. V lost 6 bases, J lost 0 bases, and 14 bases lay in between. Germline values: CDR1 ENHRY, CDR2 SYGVKD. Data came from immunoSEQ multiplex PCR; TCRdb stores just in-frame clones and leaves some out. The table records 20,000 to 25,000 clones, 80% to 85% of them present only once. The time point here: week 47, end of study. Vaccine doses each comprised 300 ug of mutant IDH1 20-mer peptide, with topical imiquimod. Diagnosis in the donors showed new WHO grade 3 or 4 astrocytomas that were IDH1-mutant and ATRX-lost. This clonotype was obtained from a man aged 35-49 years with glioma. The sequencing used PBMCs, collected from a glioma patient whose treatment included an IDH1 peptide vaccine. The chain is built from TRBV10-3 and TRBJ2-2; tentatively, D is TRBD2 (6 bases). This CDR3 is CAIRRVGGANTGELFF. Written as DNA, the CDR3 is TGTGCCATCAGGAGGGTCGGGGGAGCGAACACCGGGGAGCTGTTTTTT.